One and the same sample provided the 26 T cell receptor beta chains below, sequenced in a study of T cells in Graves' hyperthyroidism and ophthalmopathy. Using RNA transcripts as the source, TCR beta CDR3 regions were amplified. In the first-round RT-PCR of the TCR CDR3, the HTBI primer set was used. One entry per CDR3 protein, called by TCRdb with MiXCR from the multiplex PCR reads. The sample has roughly 570,000 distinct CDR3 sequences, 15% to 19% seen once. The sequenced sample was blood. These receptors all come from a woman younger than 45 with Graves' hyperthyroidism.

The chain recombines TRBV12-3 or TRBV12-4 with TRBJ2-2; D is ambiguous. The CDR3 spans 14 residues. V lost 3 bases, J lost 6 bases, and 11 bases lay in between. For the CDR3, the DNA is TGTGCCAGCAGTTTCCGCCAGAAGGCCGGGGAGCTGTTTTTT. It is translated as CASSFRQKAGELFF.

This clonotype was detected only a few times. The chain is built from TRBV7-9 and TRBJ2-7; weak D call: TRBD2 (6 bases). Per the germline V gene, CDR1 is SEHNR and CDR2 is FQNEAQ (reference sequence). V was clipped by 7 bases and J by 3 bases, with 16 bases between them. CDR3 size: 14 residues. The CDR3 protein is CASTSGVGDYEQYF. DNA for the CDR3: TGTGCCAGCACCTCGGGGGTTGGTGACTACGAGCAGTACTTC.

This clonotype was counted ten times or more. This sequence joins TRBV27 and TRBJ2-1; 8 nucleotides line up with TRBD2. CDR3 length equals 14 residues. V lost 0 bases, J lost 7 bases, and 2 bases stayed unmatched. Germline V gene data show CDR1 as MNHEY and CDR2 as SMNVEV (reference sequence). The CDR3 is CASSLSGTSNEQFF. In DNA form, the CDR3 reads TGTGCCAGCAGTTTATCCGGGACTAGTAATGAGCAGTTCTTC.

The CDR3 bases are TGTGCCAGCAGGGAACAGGGGGCATATGAGACCCAGTACTTC. Residues: CASREQGAYETQYF. The chain employs TRBV2 and TRBJ2-5; 9 bases map to TRBD1. Germline V gene sequence: CDR1 SNHLY, CDR2 FYNNEI. V was clipped by 6 bases and J by 5 bases; unmatched bases: 7. The CDR3 contains 14 residues.

This clonotype was seen many times. The rearrangement joins TRBV30 to TRBJ2-7, with D tentatively TRBD1 or TRBD2 (5 bases each). The CDR3 is made up of 12 amino acids. Germline V lookup: CDR1 GTSNPN, CDR2 SVGIG (reference sequence). Trimming removed 1 base from V and 3 bases from J, with 7 bases in between. In DNA form, the CDR3 reads TGTGCCTGGAGTGGGGACGGCTACGAGCAGTACTTC. Translating it yields CAWSGDGYEQYF.

This clonotype was picked up many times. V usage is TRBV20-1 and J usage is TRBJ2-3, with D perhaps TRBD2 (6 bases). V lost 3 bases and J lost 0, with 13 bases in between. CDR1 and CDR2 from the germline V gene are DFQATT and SNEGSKA (reference sequence). The CDR3 is 15 residues long. CDR3 sequence: CSARGPEGSTDTQYF. CDR3 sequence (DNA): TGCAGTGCTAGGGGACCGGAGGGTAGCACAGATACGCAGTATTTT.

This clonotype was seen at least ten times. The chain joins TRBV6-5 to TRBJ2-2, with D tentatively TRBD1 (5 bases). V dropped 2 bases and J dropped 4 bases, with 23 bases sitting between them. Germline loops: CDR1 MNHEY, CDR2 SVGAGI. This CDR3 contains 19 residues. CDR3 in amino acids: CASSYEWGTVGKPTGELFF. The CDR3 coding sequence is TGTGCCAGCAGTTACGAATGGGGCACGGTGGGGAAACCCACCGGGGAGCTGTTTTTT.

This clonotype was seen at least ten times. The J gene is TRBJ2-7, the V gene TRBV20-1; D tentatively fits TRBD1 or TRBD2 (5 bases each). Between the trimmed V and J ends, which lost 3 bases and 4 bases, there was a span of 16 bases. CDR3 size: 14 residues. CDR1 and CDR2 (germline): DFQATT, SNEGSKA (reference sequence). The CDR3 DNA is TGCAGTGCTAGGGGGGTACTCGCCGATTACGAGCAGTACTTC. It yields the protein CSARGVLADYEQYF.

The rearrangement uses TRBV20-1 and TRBJ2-5, with TRBD2 identical over 10 bases. The V and J ends lost 2 bases and 5 bases, in that order; junction bases with no gene match: 8. Germline V gene sequence: CDR1 DFQATT, CDR2 SNEGSKA (reference sequence). This CDR3 is 15 amino acids long. CDR3 protein: CSARLASGSPETQYF. As DNA, the CDR3 is TGCAGTGCTAGATTGGCTAGCGGGAGCCCGGAGACCCAGTACTTC.

At least ten counts were recorded for this clonotype. The V and J genes are TRBV11-2 and TRBJ2-2, with D perhaps matching TRBD1 (6 bases). This CDR3 is 17 amino acids long. Trimming cost V 5 bases and J 6 bases, with 22 bases left between them. In germline, CDR1 is SGHAT, CDR2 FQNNGV. The CDR3 protein is CASSPGRGQYLSGELFF. The CDR3 coding sequence is TGTGCCAGCAGCCCGGGGAGAGGACAGTACTTATCCGGGGAGCTGTTTTTT.

Concerning this clonotype itself: A junction end diverges from the germline sequence, so it may reflect a read error. The chain combines TRBV3-1 with TRBJ2-2, with D maybe TRBD2 (5 bases). Germline CDR1 LGHDT, CDR2 YNNKEL (reference sequence). The CDR3 runs 13 residues. Here the CDR3 reads CASCQGGVRELFF. CDR3 nucleotides: TGTGCCAGCTGCCAAGGAGGTGTCAGGGAGCTGTTTTTT.

This clonotype turned up a few times. V usage is TRBV27 and J usage is TRBJ2-7; 9 nucleotides align to TRBD1. V shed 6 bases, J shed 3 bases, and the junction held 9 bases outside the gene matches. The CDR3 length is 15 residues. CDR1 is MNHEY and CDR2 is SMNVEV in the germline V gene (reference sequence). CDR3 loop: CASRLGTGTIYEQYF. CDR3 coding DNA: TGTGCCAGCAGACTAGGGACAGGGACGATCTACGAGCAGTACTTC.

The table lists this clonotype with many counts. The V and J genes are TRBV6-6 and TRBJ2-7; tentatively, D is TRBD1 (6 bases). Trimming removed 0 bases from V and 6 bases from J, with 18 bases in between. Germline CDR1 and CDR2: MNHNY and SVGAGI (reference sequence). CDR3 length: 16 residues. CDR3 sequence: CASSYSTGQSASEQYF. The CDR3 region has the DNA TGTGCCAGCAGTTACTCAACAGGGCAAAGCGCCTCCGAGCAGTACTTC.

The chain combines TRBV6-6 with TRBJ2-2; D unclear. V shed 2 bases and J shed 7 bases, with 8 bases lying between them. CDR1 MNHNY and CDR2 SVGAGI come from the germline V gene (reference sequence). This CDR3 is 13 amino acids long. The CDR3 region is CASSYEAIGELFF. Written as DNA, the CDR3 is TGTGCCAGCAGTTACGAAGCGATCGGGGAGCTGTTTTTT.

In this sample, this clonotype turned up a few times. The V and J genes are TRBV29-1 and TRBJ1-1, with D perhaps matching TRBD1 (5 bases). Trimming removed 6 bases from V and 2 bases from J, with 16 bases in between. The CDR3 has 14 amino acids. Germline V gives CDR1 SQVTM, CDR2 ANQGSEA. As DNA, the CDR3 is TGCAGCGTGGGGACGGACGAATTTAACACTGAAGCTTTCTTT. Its translation is CSVGTDEFNTEAFF.

Many counts were recorded for this clonotype. The V and J genes are TRBV5-6 and TRBJ1-1, with no clear D. Germline assignment: CDR1 SGHDT and CDR2 YYEEEE. The CDR3 contains 14 residues. V shed 0 bases and J shed 3 bases, with 9 bases lying between them. The CDR3 DNA reads as TGTGCCAGCAGCTTGGGGGAGGTGGACACTGAAGCTTTCTTT. The encoded protein is CASSLGEVDTEAFF.

The chain combines TRBV24-1 with TRBJ2-6; D is unclear. Deletions cut 4 bases from V and 0 bases from J, with 3 bases between. Germline lookup yields CDR1 KGHDR and CDR2 SFDVKD. The CDR3 extends over 14 amino acids. The CDR3 DNA reads TGTGCCACCAGTGACAACTCTGGGGCCAACGTCCTGACTTTC. Protein: CATSDNSGANVLTF.

The sample holds a few counts of this clonotype. With a much larger clone just one base away, this may be a read error. This rearrangement joins TRBV28 to TRBJ2-1, with 9 bases aligning to TRBD2. This CDR3 is built from 15 residues. Looked up from germline, CDR1 is MDHEN and CDR2 is SYDVKM. Written as DNA, the CDR3 is TGTGCCAGCAGTCCTAGCGGGATAGCCTACAATGAGCAGCTCTTC. Amino acid sequence: CASSPSGIAYNEQLF.

This clonotype was recorded at least ten times. The DNA of the CDR3 is TGCGCCAGCAGCCCCCATGCTAGCGGGAGGGCCAGTGAGCAGTTCTTC. Its translation is CASSPHASGRASEQFF. The V call is TRBV5-1, the J call TRBJ2-1; 12 nucleotides match TRBD2. Germline loops: CDR1 SGHRS, CDR2 YFSETQ. CDR3 length equals 16 residues. Trimming removed 4 bases from V and 9 bases from J; junction bases left unmatched: 11. The whole variable domain, remainder taken from reference TRBV5-1 and TRBJ2-1, is KAGVTQTPRYLIKTRGQQVTLSCSPISGHRSVSWYQQTPGQGLQFLFEYFSETQRNKGNFPGRFSGRQFSNSRSEMNVSTLELGDSALYLCASSPHASGRASEQFFGPGTRLTVL.

This clonotype has only a few counts. The chain has TRBV29-1 and TRBJ2-7, with TRBD1 matching 10 bases. The CDR3 runs 16 residues. V lost 2 bases and J lost 0; bases outside the gene matches: 7. Germline V gives CDR1 SQVTM, CDR2 ANQGSEA. This chain's CDR3 is CSVERKGQGISYEQYF. CDR3 nucleotides: TGCAGCGTTGAAAGGAAGGGACAGGGGATCTCCTACGAGCAGTACTTC.

This clonotype was recorded at least ten times. This sequence joins TRBV6-2 or TRBV6-3 and TRBJ2-1, with 7 bases that match TRBD2. Germline V lookup: CDR1 MNHEY, CDR2 SVGEGT. V was clipped by 5 bases and J by 2 bases; unmatched bases: 12. The CDR3 is 17 residues long. CDR3 bases: TGTGCCAGCAGTCGACGAACTAGCGCCAACACCTACAATGAGCAGTTCTTC. Translated: CASSRRTSANTYNEQFF.

Only one count was recorded for this clonotype. This may come from a read error, since a much larger clone is one base off. V is TRBV30 and J is TRBJ2-2; D gene unclear. Germline V gene lookup returns CDR1 GTSNPN and CDR2 SVGIG (reference sequence). V was clipped by 3 bases and J by 0 bases, with 8 bases between them. The CDR3 runs 14 residues. CDR3 residues: CAWSPSSNTGELFF. In DNA form, the CDR3 reads TGTGCCTGGAGCCCCTCATCGAACACCGGGGAGCTGTTTTTT.

The table lists this clonotype with many counts. The junction departs from germline at one end; a sequencing error may be responsible. This sequence joins TRBV7-9 and TRBJ1-1; D might be TRBD1 (5 bases). This CDR3 contains 13 residues. CDR1 and CDR2 from the germline V gene are SEHNR and FQNEAQ (reference sequence). The CDR3 spells CASSLGEDYRGVF. DNA for the CDR3: TGTGCCAGCAGCTTAGGAGAGGACTACCGGGGGGTCTTT.

This clonotype was counted between two and nine times. V gene TRBV20-1 combines with J gene TRBJ2-1, with D perhaps TRBD2 (5 bases). The ends were cut back, 3 bases at V and 4 bases at J, with 13 bases in the middle. Looked up from germline, CDR1 is DFQATT and CDR2 is SNEGSKA (reference sequence). The CDR3 covers 14 residues. In nucleotides, the CDR3 is TGCAGTGCTAGTATAGAGGGAGCTTACAATGAGCAGTTCTTC. Translation gives CSASIEGAYNEQFF.

Points on this clonotype: This could be a read error, since a much larger clone is one nucleotide away. The J gene is TRBJ2-7, the V gene TRBV20-1, with D perhaps matching TRBD2 (6 bases). This CDR3 spans 15 amino acids. Germline lookup yields CDR1 DFQATT and CDR2 SNEGSKA (reference sequence). Trimming shortened V by 0 bases and J by 3 bases, and 15 bases separated the two germline ends. The CDR3 DNA reads TGCAGTGCTAGAGATGGAAGCGGGCGGGTCTACGAGCAGTACTTC. It is translated as CSARDGSGRVYEQYF.

This clonotype was picked up a small number of times. This chain links TRBV9 with TRBJ2-1; 7 bases align to TRBD2. Per germline, CDR1 SGDLS and CDR2 YYNGEE. This CDR3 has 15 residues. The V gene end was trimmed by 4 bases and the J gene end by 3 bases; junction bases not matched to a gene: 7. CDR3 loop: CASSYRAGSYNEQFF. DNA for the CDR3: TGTGCCAGCAGCTACCGAGCGGGAAGCTACAATGAGCAGTTCTTC.